The 31 T cell receptor beta chains presented below share a single source sample, sequenced in a study of low-dose radiotherapy and immunotherapy resistance in tumors. First-strand cDNA used TRAV- and TRBV-specific primers, covering alpha and beta chains. With a V-primer adapter and a constant-region primer, TCRs were amplified for roughly 21 PCR cycles. TCRdb recomputed calls from the reads with MiXCR, one row per CDR3 protein. Of roughly 76,000 distinct CDR3 sequences listed, 15% to 20% are singletons. The time point was: before trial treatment. This specimen was PBMCs, taken before treatment. These receptors all stem from a male donor with prostate cancer.

This clonotype was counted many times. The chain carries TRBV6-5 and TRBJ2-2; D is possibly TRBD1 (6 bases). From germline, CDR1 is MNHEY and CDR2 SVGAGI. Trimming shortened V by 6 bases and J by 5 bases, and 16 bases separated the two germline ends. This CDR3 is built from 15 residues. The CDR3 DNA is TGTGCCAGCAGCGAAGGGGACAAGCTGACCGGGGAGCTGTTTTTT. This gives the protein CASSEGDKLTGELFF.

This clonotype was observed at least ten times. This chain joins TRBV13 and TRBJ2-3; 8 bases line up with TRBD2. CDR1 and CDR2 from the germline V gene are PRHDT and FYEKMQ (reference sequence). V was pared by 5 bases and J by 1 base, with 11 bases of the junction left unmatched. CDR3 length: 17 residues. CDR3 DNA: TGTGCCAGCAGCATCCAGCACGGGGGGGATGGCACAGATACGCAGTATTTT. Amino acid sequence: CASSIQHGGDGTDTQYF.

This clonotype was detected many times. The gene calls are TRBV28 and TRBJ2-3; 12 nucleotides align to TRBD2. Germline loops: CDR1 MDHEN, CDR2 SYDVKM. Trimming at V came to 1 base and at J to 3 bases, leaving 5 bases not matched to a gene. The CDR3 sequence is 17 residues long. The CDR3 here is CASSLSGLAGKTDTQYF. CDR3 in DNA: TGTGCCAGCAGTTTATCCGGACTAGCGGGAAAAACAGATACGCAGTATTTT.

This clonotype appeared many times. The chain combines TRBV29-1 with TRBJ2-3, with D possibly matching TRBD1 (6 bases). The germline V and J ends were trimmed by 1 base and 1 base, with 6 bases remaining between them. Per germline, CDR1 SQVTM and CDR2 ANQGSEA. The CDR3 contains 13 residues. CDR3 DNA: TGCAGCGTTGAAGGACAGGGCACAGATACGCAGTATTTT. It encodes CSVEGQGTDTQYF.

J is TRBJ1-5 and V is TRBV30, with D hard to call. V was shortened by 1 base and J by 1 base, with 5 bases between the two germline ends. The CDR3 has 13 residues. CDR1 and CDR2 (germline): GTSNPN, SVGIG (reference sequence). The CDR3 sequence: CAWSERSNQPQHF. CDR3 nucleotides: TGTGCCTGGAGTGAGAGGAGCAATCAGCCCCAGCATTTT.

This clonotype was observed at least ten times. The rearrangement links TRBV6-6 to TRBJ2-7; TRBD1 matches 8 bases. The CDR3 has 13 amino acids. Germline V CDR1 and CDR2: MNHNY, SVGAGI (reference sequence). Trimming cost V 5 bases and J 5 bases; bases outside gene matches: 5. CDR3 nucleotide sequence: TGTGCCAGCAGTGGCGGGACAGGCAACGAGCAGTACTTC. Translating it yields CASSGGTGNEQYF.

This clonotype was seen at least ten times. The chain recombines TRBV19 with TRBJ1-2; D unresolved. From germline, CDR1 is LNHDA and CDR2 SQIVND (reference sequence). The V and J ends lost 4 bases and 2 bases respectively, with 14 bases between them. The CDR3 length is 15 residues. The CDR3 spells CASSTQHGKNYGYTF. For the CDR3, the DNA is TGTGCCAGTAGTACCCAACACGGGAAGAACTATGGCTACACCTTC.

The table lists this clonotype with many counts. The genes are TRBV5-6 and TRBJ2-7, with TRBD1 as a possible D gene (5 bases). The CDR3 has 14 amino acids. Germline assignment: CDR1 SGHDT and CDR2 YYEEEE. V lost 2 bases and J lost 8, with 17 bases in between. The CDR3 DNA follows: TGTGCCAGCAGCTTTCAGGGTCGAAATGGAAAGCAGTACTTC. As protein: CASSFQGRNGKQYF.

The V call is TRBV12-5, the J call TRBJ2-2; D assignment may be TRBD1 or TRBD2 (7 bases each). Trimming removed 5 bases at V and 3 bases at J, with 16 bases between. CDR1 is LGHNT and CDR2 is FRNRAP in the germline V gene. This CDR3 spans 16 amino acids. The CDR3 nucleotides are TGTGCTAGTGGTCCCAGGGGGGGTAGTCACACCGGGGAGCTGTTTTTT. Its translation: CASGPRGGSHTGELFF. The full variable domain, in which reference TRBV12-5 and TRBJ2-2 provide the parts outside the CDR3, is DARVTQTPRHKVTEMGQEVTMRCQPILGHNTVFWYRQTMMQGLELLAYFRNRAPLDDSGMPKDRFSAEMPDATLATLKIQPSEPRDSAVYFCASGPRGGSHTGELFFGEGSRLTVL.

This clonotype was seen repeatedly, ten times or more. CDR3 DNA sequence: TGTGCCAGCAGCTTAACCAAACCCAGCCACTCCTATAATTCACCCCTCCACTTT. Its protein product is CASSLTKPSHSYNSPLHF. V gene TRBV7-3 combines with J gene TRBJ1-6, with no clear D. Germline assignment: CDR1 SGHTA and CDR2 FQGTGA. The CDR3 is 18 residues long. V lost 0 bases and J lost 0, with 12 bases in between.

By its share, this clonotype is medium-sized. The chain carries TRBV9 and TRBJ2-5, with 7 bases that match TRBD2. The CDR3 is 15 amino acids. Germline lookup yields CDR1 SGDLS and CDR2 YYNGEE. Unmatched junction bases numbered 10, after V lost 5 bases and J lost 3 bases. DNA of the CDR3: TGTGCCAGCAGTGGTGGTCTAGCGGCAGAAGAGACCCAGTACTTC. This encodes CASSGGLAAEETQYF. Filled out from reference TRBV9 and TRBJ2-5, the complete variable domain reads DSGVTQTPKHLITATGQRVTLRCSPRSGDLSVYWYQQSLDQGLQFLIQYYNGEERAKGNILERFSAQQFPDLHSELNLSSLELGDSALYFCASSGGLAAEETQYFGPGTRLLVL.

This clonotype has a count of ten or more. V and J are TRBV12-3 or TRBV12-4 and TRBJ2-2; no reliable D call. Trimming pared 3 bases from V and 3 bases from J, leaving 5 bases between. The CDR3 loop spans 13 amino acids. Here the CDR3 DNA reads TGTGCCAGCAGTTTTCGAGACACCGGGGAGCTGTTTTTT. Amino acids: CASSFRDTGELFF.

The table lists this clonotype with many counts. The chain has TRBV7-2 and TRBJ1-3; D call uncertain. The ends were cut back, 5 bases at V and 4 bases at J, with 18 bases in the middle. The CDR3 spans 16 residues. Germline V gene lookup returns CDR1 SGHTA and CDR2 FQGNSA. DNA of the CDR3: TGTGCCAGCAGCCCAGCGGCGCTGGGCTTCGGAAACACCATATATTTT. Translated, it gives CASSPAALGFGNTIYF.

In its sample, this clonotype was seen many times. CDR3 protein: CASSQQEQFF. CDR3 sequence (DNA): TGCGCCAGCAGTCAACAGGAGCAGTTCTTC. The gene calls are TRBV23-1 and TRBJ2-1; no clear D. TRBV23-1 belongs to the ORF category, with a function that is uncertain. V was cut by 2 bases and J by 10 bases, with 3 bases left in between. This CDR3 is built from 10 residues.

This clonotype was seen at least ten times. V gene TRBV28 combines with J gene TRBJ2-1; tentative D call: TRBD2 (6 bases). CDR3 length equals 14 residues. Germline-derived CDR1 and CDR2 are MDHEN and SYDVKM. V was shortened by 4 bases and J by 6 bases, with 13 bases between the two germline ends. The CDR3 DNA is TGTGCCAGCAGTTGGTCTGGAGGGAGCAATGAGCAGTTCTTC. Translated: CASSWSGGSNEQFF. Drawing the rest from reference TRBV28 and TRBJ2-1, the complete variable domain is DVKVTQSSRYLVKRTGEKVFLECVQDMDHENMFWYRQDPGLGLRLIYFSYDVKMKEKGDIPEGYSVSREKKERFSLILESASTNQTSMYLCASSWSGGSNEQFFGPGTRLTVL.

This clonotype was recorded at least ten times. V gene TRBV19 combines with J gene TRBJ2-7; 7 bases line up with TRBD1. CDR3 length: 14 residues. Trimming removed 10 bases from V and 0 bases from J; junction bases left unmatched: 9. In germline, CDR1 is LNHDA, CDR2 SQIVND (reference sequence). For the CDR3, the DNA is TGTGCCACTTCCGGGACAGCAAGCTCCTACGAGCAGTACTTC. It is translated as CATSGTASSYEQYF.

This chain joins TRBV14 and TRBJ2-1, with D hard to call. The CDR3 has 13 amino acids. The V end was cut by 6 bases, the J end by 6 bases, with 12 bases between. Germline CDR1 is SGHDN and CDR2 is FVKESK. The CDR3 DNA sequence: TGTGCCAGCAGATCTATAGTGGGCAATGAGCAGTTCTTC. Encoded protein: CASRSIVGNEQFF.

This clonotype occurred many times. This chain links TRBV5-1 with TRBJ1-1; the D is unclear. The germline CDR1 and CDR2 sequences are SGHRS and YFSETQ. The CDR3 is made up of 14 amino acids. Trimming removed 2 bases at V and 2 bases at J, with 10 bases between. CDR3 sequence: CASSFSDSNTEAFF. The CDR3, as DNA: TGCGCCAGCAGCTTCAGTGATTCAAACACTGAAGCTTTCTTT.

This clonotype occurred many times. V is TRBV20-1 and J is TRBJ2-3; 14 bases agree with TRBD2. There are 15 residues in the CDR3. Trimming took 3 bases from V and 5 from J; bases not matched to a gene: 4. Germline CDR1 is DFQATT and CDR2 is SNEGSKA (reference sequence). The CDR3 spells CSARTSGRAQDTQYF. The DNA for the CDR3 is TGCAGTGCTAGGACTAGCGGGAGGGCCCAAGATACGCAGTATTTT.

Note on this clonotype: This likely stems from a read error, as it lies one base from a far larger clone. The chain has TRBV5-8 and TRBJ2-3; D unresolved. The germline gives CDR1 SGHTS, CDR2 YDEGEE. The CDR3 length is 12 residues. CDR3 region: CVSSPYLYTQYF. CDR3 bases: TGTGTCAGCAGCCCATACCTCTATACGCAGTATTTT.

The sample holds many counts of this clonotype. The chain recombines TRBV10-3 with TRBJ1-5, with D tentatively TRBD1 (6 bases). The CDR3 has 13 residues. Germline lookup yields CDR1 ENHRY and CDR2 SYGVKD. V lost 10 bases and J 4 bases, leaving 14 bases between the germline ends. DNA of the CDR3: TGTGCCAGTCAACCGGGGGCGAATCAGCCCCAGCATTTT. This gives the protein CASQPGANQPQHF.

This clonotype was seen at least ten times. This chain uses TRBV2 with TRBJ2-5; 10 bases line up with TRBD2. Germline V gene sequence: CDR1 SNHLY, CDR2 FYNNEI. The ends lost 6 bases at V and 5 bases at J; junction bases unmatched: 9. CDR3 length: 15 amino acids. This CDR3 is CASREKPSGGETQYF. As DNA, the CDR3 is TGTGCCAGCAGGGAGAAACCTAGCGGGGGCGAGACCCAGTACTTC. The full variable domain, rest sourced from reference TRBV2 and TRBJ2-5, is EPEVTQTPSHQVTQMGQEVILRCVPISNHLYFYWYRQILGQKVEFLVSFYNNEISEKSEIFDDQFSVERPDGSNFTLKIRSTKLEDSAMYFCASREKPSGGETQYFGPGTRLLVL.

Ten or more counts support this clonotype. The gene calls are TRBV4-1 and TRBJ2-7, with 8 bases lining up with TRBD1. The CDR3 extends over 15 amino acids. V gave up 0 bases and J gave up 6 bases; unmatched junction bases: 7. Germline CDR1 MGHRA, CDR2 YSYEKL. CDR3 in DNA: TGCGCCAGCAGCCAAGAGGGACAGGCTTTCTCCGAGCAGTACTTC. Translating it yields CASSQEGQAFSEQYF.

This clonotype was observed many times. This chain connects TRBV6-1 to TRBJ2-3; D remains ambiguous. Deletions cut 3 bases from V and 0 bases from J, with 10 bases between. Per the germline V gene, CDR1 is MNHNS and CDR2 is SASEGT. This CDR3 contains 15 residues. CDR3 DNA: TGTGCCAGCAGTGATGAAGCTCTGAGCACAGATACGCAGTATTTT. Its protein is CASSDEALSTDTQYF.

This clonotype has at least ten counts. CDR3 residues: CASSYRSIGYGYTF. The CDR3 DNA sequence: TGTGCCAGCAGTTACCGATCGATAGGATATGGCTACACCTTC. This chain links TRBV6-5 with TRBJ1-2, with unresolved D. The V gene lost 2 bases and the J gene lost 5 bases, with 12 bases spanning the gap. CDR1 MNHEY and CDR2 SVGAGI come from the germline V gene. CDR3 size: 14 residues.

This clonotype was seen repeatedly, ten times or more. The chain joins TRBV3-1 to TRBJ2-7; the D is unclear. Looked up from germline, CDR1 is LGHDT and CDR2 is YNNKEL (reference sequence). Trimming took 3 bases from V and 2 from J, leaving 8 bases between them. The CDR3 is 13 amino acids. This CDR3 reads CASSHRTPYEQYF. The CDR3 region has the DNA TGTGCCAGCAGCCACAGGACCCCCTACGAGCAGTACTTC.

The rearrangement joins TRBV19 to TRBJ1-2, with a tentative D call TRBD1 (6 bases). Trimming pared 7 bases from V and 6 bases from J, leaving 18 bases between. The CDR3 is made up of 14 amino acids. In germline, CDR1 is LNHDA, CDR2 SQIVND (reference sequence). The CDR3 DNA sequence: TGTGCCAGTATTGGGCCAGGGGACCTCGATGGCTACACCTTC. It yields the protein CASIGPGDLDGYTF.

J is TRBJ1-2 and V is TRBV9; 7 positions agree with TRBD1. Germline values: CDR1 SGDLS, CDR2 YYNGEE. V shed 0 bases, J shed 3 bases, and the junction held 14 bases outside the gene matches. This CDR3 is 18 amino acids long. The CDR3 DNA is TGTGCCAGCAGCGTAGCCCGGGACAGTGGGGCCCATCACTATGGCTACACCTTC. Its translation is CASSVARDSGAHHYGYTF.

This clonotype has at least ten counts. The chain's CDR3 is CAWSGPYSYEQYF. DNA of the CDR3: TGTGCCTGGAGTGGCCCCTACTCCTACGAGCAGTACTTC. The rearrangement joins TRBV30 to TRBJ2-7; no clear D gene. V was clipped by 1 base and J by 0 bases, with 7 bases between them. Germline V gene lookup returns CDR1 GTSNPN and CDR2 SVGIG (reference sequence). The CDR3 is made up of 13 amino acids.

In this sample, this clonotype turned up many times. The chain couples TRBV12-3 or TRBV12-4 to TRBJ2-2; D is undetermined. Trimming stripped 5 bases from V and 3 bases from J, with 7 bases between. The CDR3 length is 13 residues. The CDR3: CASSPLDTGELFF. CDR3 bases: TGTGCCAGCAGTCCCCTCGACACCGGGGAGCTGTTTTTT.

This clonotype was observed a handful of times. V usage is TRBV14 and J usage is TRBJ1-6; TRBD1 matches at 9 bases. Germline CDR1 is SGHDN and CDR2 is FVKESK. J gave up 7 bases and V 4 bases, and 5 bases lay outside the gene matches. The CDR3 contains 15 residues. CDR3 in amino acids: CASSPHRGPNSPLHF. The CDR3 coding sequence is TGTGCCAGCAGCCCCCACAGGGGGCCGAATTCACCCCTCCACTTT.